The rows below give T cell receptor beta chains drawn from one sample of a study of T cells in Graves' hyperthyroidism and ophthalmopathy. TCRdb redid the calling of the multiplex PCR reads with MiXCR, one entry per CDR3 protein. The sample has over 150,000 distinct CDR3 sequences; about a sixth are singletons. Sequences were obtained from blood. The receptor source for this set is a woman in her forties or fifties with Graves' hyperthyroidism. Each CDR3 is given with its conserved first and last residue. A D gene is named only where the DNA matches it firmly. Size is stated for part of the rows, as once, few or many counts, or as a class when the clone is expanded.

V gene	J gene	D gene	clone size	CDR3 protein	CDR3 DNA
TRBV4-2	TRBJ2-2	TRBD1	few	CASSQGGQGGAGELFF	TGTGCCAGCAGCCAAGGGGGACAGGGGGGGGCCGGGGAGCTGTTTTTT
TRBV6-1	TRBJ2-7	.	many	CASRKLLPRPFTPDEQYF	TGTGCCAGCAGGAAGCTCCTCCCCCGCCCCTTTACTCCGGACGAGCAGTACTTC
TRBV20-1	TRBJ2-7	.	.	CSARLGGETYEQYF	TGCAGTGCTAGGCTCGGCGGAGAGACCTACGAGCAGTACTTC
TRBV12-3/TRBV12-4	TRBJ2-7	TRBD2	.	CASRASGRTYEQYF	TGTGCCAGCAGAGCAAGCGGGAGGACCTACGAGCAGTACTTC
TRBV7-9	TRBJ2-1	TRBD2	many	CASSMTSRAGGEQFF	TGTGCCAGCAGCATGACTAGCAGGGCGGGTGGTGAGCAGTTCTTC
TRBV19	TRBJ2-7	.	once	CASSPRTQGEQYF	TGTGCCAGTAGTCCTCGGACCCAGGGCGAGCAGTACTTC
TRBV2	TRBJ1-1	.	many	CASGYREVEAFF	TGTGCCAGCGGTTACAGGGAGGTTGAAGCTTTCTTT
TRBV27	TRBJ1-2	TRBD1	.	CASGVDRTGGSYGYTF	TGTGCCAGCGGGGTCGATAGGACAGGGGGATCCTATGGCTACACCTTC
TRBV9	TRBJ1-2	.	.	CASSSDRGYTF	TGTGCCAGCAGCTCGGATCGAGGCTACACCTTC
TRBV20-1	TRBJ2-7	.	few	CSVLTVDEQYF	TGCAGTGTCCTGACGGTGGACGAGCAGTACTTC
TRBV6-1	TRBJ1-2	.	.	CASRTDNYGYTF	TGTGCCAGCAGGACGGACAACTATGGCTACACCTTC
TRBV30	TRBJ2-5	.	.	CAWSTGSETQYF	TGTGCCTGGTCTACAGGGTCAGAGACCCAGTACTTC
TRBV20-1	TRBJ2-7	.	many	CSFPGRFSYEQYF	TGCAGTTTTCCGGGACGGTTCTCCTACGAGCAGTACTTC
TRBV20-1	TRBJ2-7	TRBD2	.	CSASGTSADSYEQYF	TGCAGTGCTTCCGGGACTAGCGCCGACTCCTACGAGCAGTACTTC
TRBV7-2	TRBJ2-1	.	many	CASSLVGRSYNEQFF	TGTGCCAGCAGCTTAGTCGGGAGATCCTACAATGAGCAGTTCTTC
TRBV2	TRBJ1-5	.	many	CASVDKNPGPHYSNQPQHF	TGTGCCAGCGTCGATAAAAATCCGGGACCCCACTATAGCAATCAGCCCCAGCATTTT
TRBV5-1	TRBJ2-1	TRBD1	.	CASSSLTGNEQFF	TGCGCCAGCAGCTCTCTGACAGGGAATGAGCAGTTCTTC
TRBV6-2/TRBV6-3	TRBJ2-3	.	.	CASSGGGAEDTQYF	TGTGCCAGCAGTGGGGGGGGCGCGGAAGATACGCAGTATTTT
TRBV5-8	TRBJ1-1	.	few	CASSSSRVWAGIEAFF	TGTGCCAGCAGCTCCTCCCGAGTTTGGGCGGGAATTGAAGCTTTCTTT
TRBV11-1	TRBJ1-4	.	.	CASSKGEKLFF	TGTGCCAGCAGCAAGGGTGAAAAACTGTTTTTT
TRBV10-2	TRBJ2-7	.	.	CASKLTGTRQYF	TGCGCCAGCAAGTTGACAGGTACGAGACAGTACTTC
TRBV3-1	TRBJ1-3	.	many	CASSLLHGVGNTIYF	TGTGCCAGCAGCCTACTCCACGGCGTTGGAAACACCATATATTTT
TRBV18	TRBJ1-1	.	many	CASSIGVGNTEAFF	TGTGCCAGCTCAATAGGGGTGGGTAACACTGAAGCTTTCTTT
TRBV27	TRBJ2-4	TRBD1	few	CATGTENKNIQYF	TGTGCCACCGGGACAGAAAACAAAAACATTCAGTACTTC
TRBV4-2	TRBJ2-5	.	many	CASSRGTNQETQYF	TGTGCCAGCAGCCGCGGGACGAACCAAGAGACCCAGTACTTC
TRBV18	TRBJ2-1	.	many	CASSPPFQRAQQFF	TGTGCCAGCTCACCACCGTTTCAACGGGCACAGCAGTTCTTC
TRBV3-1	TRBJ2-3	TRBD2	many	CASSRIGLAGEADTQYF	TGTGCCAGCAGCCGGATCGGACTAGCGGGAGAGGCAGATACGCAGTATTTT
TRBV12-3/TRBV12-4	TRBJ2-1	TRBD2	few	CASSFKAGANNEQFF	TGTGCCAGCAGTTTCAAGGCGGGAGCAAACAATGAGCAGTTCTTC
TRBV7-3	TRBJ2-1	TRBD2	.	CASSLSLADNEQFF	TGTGCCAGCAGCTTAAGTCTAGCGGACAATGAGCAGTTCTTC
TRBV2	TRBJ1-2	.	many	CASSRDKPYGYTF	TGTGCCAGCAGCCGGGACAAGCCTTATGGCTACACCTTC
TRBV7-3	TRBJ2-5	TRBD1	.	CASSSGTGPQETQYF	TGTGCCAGCAGCTCAGGGACAGGGCCTCAAGAGACCCAGTACTTC
TRBV27	TRBJ1-4	.	many	CASSPMGGANEKLFF	TGTGCCAGCAGCCCAATGGGTGGTGCGAATGAAAAACTGTTTTTT
TRBV29-1	TRBJ1-2	TRBD1	many	CSALPPGQGRFGYTF	TGCAGCGCTCTTCCTCCGGGACAGGGGCGATTTGGCTACACCTTC
TRBV18	TRBJ1-6	.	many	CASSSGPEVDSPLHF	TGTGCCAGCTCATCAGGCCCCGAGGTGGATTCACCCCTCCACTTT
TRBV19	TRBJ1-5	.	few	CASRRGQAYSNQPQHF	TGTGCCAGTAGACGAGGACAAGCTTATAGCAATCAGCCCCAGCATTTT
TRBV12-3/TRBV12-4	TRBJ2-1	TRBD2	few	CASSFRGGDEQFF	TGTGCCAGCAGTTTCCGGGGGGGGGATGAGCAGTTCTTC
TRBV3-1	TRBJ2-1	.	many	CASSQIEHSPEQFF	TGTGCCAGCAGCCAGATTGAGCACAGCCCTGAGCAGTTCTTC
TRBV29-1	TRBJ1-2	.	many	CSVGGGASNYGYTF	TGCAGCGTTGGGGGCGGTGCCTCTAACTATGGCTACACCTTC
TRBV28	TRBJ1-1	.	many	CASSTTWGTEAFF	TGTGCCAGCAGTACAACTTGGGGCACTGAAGCTTTCTTT
TRBV20-1	TRBJ2-3	.	few	CSARDQRYSDTQYF	TGCAGTGCTAGAGATCAGAGGTACTCAGATACGCAGTATTTT
TRBV11-3	TRBJ2-7	TRBD1	many	CASSLGRTGGLYEQYF	TGTGCCAGCAGCTTAGGGAGGACAGGGGGCCTGTACGAGCAGTACTTC
TRBV20-1	TRBJ1-6	.	few	CSASLGTVNSPLHF	TGCAGTGCTAGCTTGGGGACGGTCAATTCACCCCTCCACTTT
TRBV15	TRBJ1-1	.	many	CATSRDRGANTEAFF	TGTGCCACCAGCAGAGATAGGGGCGCGAACACTGAAGCTTTCTTT
TRBV11-2	TRBJ2-7	.	many	CASRTPGQGSSGTYEQYF	TGTGCCAGCAGGACACCGGGACAAGGGTCATCCGGAACCTACGAGCAGTACTTC
TRBV25-1	TRBJ2-1	.	many	CASTVEGKYNEQFF	TGTGCCAGCACGGTTGAGGGCAAGTACAATGAGCAGTTCTTC
TRBV7-9	TRBJ1-2	.	many	CASSFGSANYGYTF	TGTGCCAGCAGCTTCGGATCCGCTAACTATGGCTACACCTTC
TRBV12-3/TRBV12-4	TRBJ2-1	.	few	CASSPLLGSSEQFF	TGTGCCAGCAGTCCACTACTTGGATCCTCTGAGCAGTTCTTC
TRBV28	TRBJ1-1	TRBD1	many	CASSPPTGSGIGTEAFF	TGTGCCAGCAGTCCCCCGACAGGGTCGGGAATCGGCACTGAAGCTTTCTTT
TRBV7-2	TRBJ1-4	TRBD1	many	CASSSAGTATNEKLFF	TGTGCCAGCAGCTCAGCCGGGACAGCAACTAATGAAAAACTGTTTTTT
TRBV2	TRBJ2-4	.	few	CASSENSGATKNIQYF	TGTGCCAGCAGTGAGAATTCAGGGGCGACCAAAAACATTCAGTACTTC
TRBV29-1	TRBJ2-1	.	.	CSVVNLGYNEQFF	TGCAGCGTTGTTAACCTAGGCTACAATGAGCAGTTCTTC
TRBV29-1	TRBJ2-1	TRBD2	many	CSVEDSYGTSLQYNEQFF	TGCAGCGTTGAAGATAGTTATGGGACTAGCCTCCAATACAATGAGCAGTTCTTC
TRBV7-2	TRBJ2-7	.	.	CASSLEGLTAYEQYF	TGTGCCAGCAGCTTAGAAGGCCTTACCGCCTACGAGCAGTACTTC
TRBV2	TRBJ1-2	.	.	CASSTGAGGYTF	TGTGCCAGCAGCACGGGGGCGGGGGGCTACACCTTC
TRBV6-1	TRBJ1-6	TRBD1	.	CASRLRQGVNSPLHF	TGTGCCAGCAGACTAAGACAGGGGGTAAATTCACCCCTCCACTTT
TRBV20-1	TRBJ2-5	.	many	CSATRAGGETQYF	TGCAGTGCTACCAGGGCAGGGGGGGAGACCCAGTACTTC
TRBV5-1	TRBJ2-1	.	.	CASSRKERAYNEQFF	TGCGCCAGCAGCCGCAAAGAGAGGGCCTACAATGAGCAGTTCTTC
TRBV30	TRBJ2-2	TRBD2	many	CAWTSGRSGELFF	TGTGCCTGGACTAGCGGGAGGTCCGGGGAGCTGTTTTTT
TRBV19	TRBJ2-7	TRBD1	few	CASSIGGTAFSYEQYF	TGTGCCAGTAGTATAGGAGGGACAGCTTTCTCCTACGAGCAGTACTTC
TRBV6-1	TRBJ1-2	TRBD1	many	CASSPLDRVDYGYTF	TGTGCCAGCAGTCCCTTAGACAGGGTGGACTATGGCTACACCTTC